What follows are 14 T cell receptor beta chains derived from one specimen sequenced in a study of blood T cell repertoires in COVID-19. Data came from immunoSEQ multiplex PCR; TCRdb stores just in-frame clones and leaves some out. The sample holds fewer than 50,000 clones, 84% seen once. The sample was peripheral blood. The receptors were gathered from a human donor in a cohort sampled during active COVID-19.

This rearrangement joins TRBV14 to TRBJ2-7; TRBD1 agrees at 9 bases. The V segment lost 1 base and the J segment 0 bases; nucleotides outside the gene matches: 4. There are 16 residues in the CDR3. Per the germline V gene, CDR1 is SGHDN and CDR2 is FVKESK. CDR3 protein: CASSQGYRGPSYEQYF. CDR3 coding DNA: TGTGCCAGCAGCCAAGGTTACAGGGGGCCCTCCTACGAGCAGTACTTC.

The chain has TRBV6-1 and TRBJ2-3; 7 nucleotides match TRBD2. The V and J ends lost 2 bases and 2 bases, in that order; junction bases with no gene match: 4. This CDR3 has 15 amino acids. CDR1 and CDR2 (germline): MNHNS, SASEGT. The CDR3 loop is CASSELSGNTDTQYF. CDR3 DNA sequence: TGTGCCAGCAGTGAACTGAGCGGGAACACAGATACGCAGTATTTT.

The rearrangement uses TRBV30 and TRBJ1-1; 7 nucleotides match TRBD1. Trimming took 4 bases from V and 1 from J; bases not matched to a gene: 12. In germline, CDR1 is GTSNPN, CDR2 SVGIG (reference sequence). The CDR3 is 16 residues long. Here the CDR3 reads CAWKRGRVLGNTEAFF. The CDR3 DNA follows: TGTGCCTGGAAAAGGGGGCGCGTCCTGGGGAACACTGAAGCTTTCTTT.

The V call is TRBV24-1, the J call TRBJ2-3; possibly TRBD1 for D (6 bases). Between the trimmed V and J ends, which lost 7 bases and 1 base, there was a span of 11 bases. The CDR3 totals 14 residues. Germline-derived CDR1 and CDR2 are KGHDR and SFDVKD. CDR3 sequence: CATSHRERTDTQYF. CDR3 in DNA: TGTGCCACCAGCCACAGGGAGCGCACAGATACGCAGTATTTT.

The chain combines TRBV19 with TRBJ2-7; possible D gene TRBD2, 7 bases. Germline CDR1 LNHDA, CDR2 SQIVND (reference sequence). Trimming cost V 6 bases and J 5 bases, with 20 bases left between them. CDR3 length: 15 amino acids. The CDR3 DNA reads as TGTGCCAGTAGCAGAGGGGGGGCAGGTGGCGACGAGCAGTACTTC. Protein: CASSRGGAGGDEQYF.

The chain links TRBV24-1 to TRBJ2-3; 13 bases agree with TRBD2. CDR3 length: 16 amino acids. CDR1 KGHDR and CDR2 SFDVKD come from the germline V gene. The V gene end was trimmed by 5 bases and the J gene end by 3 bases; junction bases not matched to a gene: 4. The CDR3 DNA sequence: TGTGCCACCAGTGGTGGACTAGCGGGAGCAACAGATACGCAGTATTTT. Translated, it gives CATSGGLAGATDTQYF.

V and J are TRBV6-5 and TRBJ1-5; the D gene is possibly TRBD1 (6 bases). The CDR3 has 15 residues. Between the trimmed V and J ends, which lost 6 bases and 5 bases, there was a span of 17 bases. Germline loops: CDR1 MNHEY, CDR2 SVGAGI. The CDR3, as DNA: TGTGCCAGCAGCTTAGGGGGGGCAGGGGATCAGCCCCAGCATTTT. It encodes CASSLGGAGDQPQHF.

V usage is TRBV11-2 and J usage is TRBJ2-2, with unresolved D. Deletions cut 3 bases from V and 6 bases from J, with 8 bases between. The CDR3 is 13 amino acids. Per the germline V gene, CDR1 is SGHAT and CDR2 is FQNNGV. The CDR3 loop reads CASSFFVAGELFF. In DNA, the CDR3 is TGTGCCAGCAGCTTTTTCGTAGCCGGGGAGCTGTTTTTT.

The rearrangement links TRBV7-8 to TRBJ2-5; TRBD1 matches at 10 bases. V lost 2 bases to trimming and J lost 4 bases; unmatched junction nucleotides: 7. Germline CDR1 and CDR2: SGHVS and FQNEAQ. This CDR3 is built from 16 residues. The CDR3 region has the DNA TGTGCCAGCAGCTTATACGACAGGGGGCAGGGAGAGACCCAGTACTTC. It codes for CASSLYDRGQGETQYF.

This clone was observed a handful of times. J is TRBJ2-1 and V is TRBV24-1; 16 bases match TRBD2. Germline V lookup: CDR1 KGHDR, CDR2 SFDVKD. With 2 bases clipped from V and 7 bases from J, the junction kept 7 bases outside the gene matches. This CDR3 spans 18 amino acids. The CDR3, as DNA: TGTGCCACCAGTGATTCGCAGCAGGGACTAGCGGGAGGGAATGAGCAGTTCTTC. Residues: CATSDSQQGLAGGNEQFF.

The rearrangement links TRBV12-3 or TRBV12-4 to TRBJ2-5; weak D call: TRBD2 (6 bases). The V end was cut by 3 bases, the J end by 4 bases, with 9 bases between. This CDR3 is 13 amino acids long. CDR3 sequence (DNA): TGTGCCAGCAGTTTGAGGGGAGGAGAGACCCAGTACTTC. It encodes CASSLRGGETQYF.

The chain couples TRBV7-9 to TRBJ1-1; D gene ambiguous. Germline V gene data show CDR1 as SEHNR and CDR2 as FQNEAQ (reference sequence). V was shortened by 4 bases and J by 0 bases, with 6 bases between the two germline ends. This CDR3 comprises 13 residues. The CDR3 loop is CASSSSVNTEAFF. The CDR3 nucleotides are TGTGCCAGCAGCTCGAGCGTGAACACTGAAGCTTTCTTT.

This clone came up once. This sequence joins TRBV20-1 and TRBJ2-3; maybe TRBD1 (6 bases). Germline CDR1 and CDR2: DFQATT and SNEGSKA (reference sequence). The CDR3 is 13 amino acids. Trimming shortened V by 4 bases and J by 5 bases, and 13 bases separated the two germline ends. The CDR3 nucleotides are TGCAGTGCTAATGATCAGGGGATAGATACGCAGTATTTT. Amino acids: CSANDQGIDTQYF.

The chain recombines TRBV11-3 with TRBJ1-2; 10 bases agree with TRBD1. This CDR3 has 13 residues. V trimming: 3 bases; J trimming: 10 bases; junction bases outside the gene matches: 5. Germline V CDR1 and CDR2: SGHNT, YENEEA. CDR3 residues: CASSFSGTGDYTF. The CDR3 bases are TGTGCCAGCAGCTTTTCCGGGACAGGGGACTACACCTTC. Filled out from reference TRBV11-3 and TRBJ1-2, the complete variable domain reads EAGVVQSPRYKIIEKKQPVAFWCNPISGHNTLYWYLQNLGQGPELLIRYENEEAVDDSQLPKDRFSAERLKGVDSTLKIQPAELGDSAVYLCASSFSGTGDYTFGSGTRLTVV.